This entry features one TCR beta chain sequence. Its antigen is unknown. This sample is drawn from a study of cytomegalovirus exposure and HLA in healthy donors. Use of 60 Vbeta and 13 Jbeta primers characterized the PCR. Clones were sequenced by immunoSEQ multiplex PCR, and TCRdb holds only the in-frame ones, with some missing. The data hold around 190,000 clones, with approximately 80% observed a single time. Unmatched junction bases numbered 13, after V lost 4 bases and J lost 8 bases. CDR3 size: 16 residues. Germline-derived CDR1 and CDR2 are SGHDN and FVKESK. Regarding the study as a whole: Segments of the TCR beta V type were, in most cases, productive about 90% or about 30% of the time in an earlier analysis.

The TCR comes from a man in his forties or fifties in good health and CMV-seropositive. Source material: PBMCs. This chain joins TRBV14 and TRBJ1-2; TRBD1 matches at 10 bases. CDR3 DNA sequence: TGTGCCAGCAGCCGGACTCGAGGGGACAGGGGTTCGGGCTACACCTTC. Translation gives CASSRTRGDRGSGYTF.